This TCR beta chain stems from a study of T-cell memory formation after mild COVID-19. Study summary: The two donors had largely donor-specific TCR clusters. Study-wide results and limits: Contracting CD4+ clones were located mainly in CM and EM, and CD8+ clones in EMRA.

A single record per CDR3 protein comes from TCRdb applying MiXCR to the 5' RACE reads. The data show a few hundred thousand distinct CDR3 sequences, with 20% to 25% seen just once and about 10% held by the top ten. V lost 5 bases to trimming and J lost 3 bases, with 14 bases between them. Germline V gene lookup returns CDR1 SGHVS and CDR2 FNYEAQ. The CDR3 contains 14 residues. This clonotype was observed a single time. Its antigen is not identified. This TCR came from an adult woman who had mild COVID-19 (a few samples of this study predate the infection). Cell type and time point are not known. Specimen: PBMCs or a T cell subset sorted from them (not recorded which). This chain links TRBV7-6 with TRBJ2-7; D might be TRBD2 (5 bases). The DNA for the CDR3 is TGTGCCAGCAGCCCCGGACTTAATTTCTACGAGCAGTACTTC. It encodes CASSPGLNFYEQYF.